This T cell receptor beta chain came from a study of shared clonotypes between healthy human individuals. Whole-study context: Three plates were used per donor for CD4 naive, three for CD4 memory, two for CD8 naive and one for CD8 memory.

Concerning this clone itself: Its antigen is still unknown.

In the original workflow: From ImmunoSEQ came sequences covering only the junction and carrying no quality scores, so filtering differed. Profiling relied on immunoSEQ multiplex PCR, and the TCRdb table lists in-frame clones only, not all of them. That table supplies the V and J calls and clone size; D and trimming were determined from the DNA. The table shows about a million clones, with about 72% occurring only once. Whole-study results and caveats: Against clonotypes common to all four donors, non-shared ones had lower generation probabilities. The study found about 4.6% of naive CD4 clonotypes shared across four donors.

Sequencing used memory CD4+ T cells from PBMCs. Subset given: CD45RA-negative fraction. The source of this sequence is a man aged 18 to 30 in good health. Some clones in this sample may be carry-over from other donors' samples.

The CDR3 region has the DNA TGCGCCAGCAGCACGGGACTAATATCGGGCGAGCAGTACTTC. This codes for CASSTGLISGEQYF. This chain links TRBV5-1 with TRBJ2-7; 7 nucleotides line up with TRBD2. The length of the CDR3 is 14 residues. Trimming took 4 bases from V and 6 from J; bases not matched to a gene: 10. The germline CDR1 and CDR2 sequences are SGHRS and YFSETQ.